The next 20 T cell receptor beta chains were all read from a single sample in a study of OX40 agonist ivuxolimab in advanced cancers. Produced via immunoSEQ multiplex PCR; TCRdb's table is partial and in-frame only. Here the sample spans about 77,000 clones, more than 65% being singletons. Source: CD4+ or CD8+ T cells sorted from blood, taken in a trial of the OX40 agonist ivuxolimab. The receptors were gathered from an adult with an advanced solid tumor such as melanoma, head and neck, liver or kidney cancer.

The chain has TRBV7-9 and TRBJ1-1; no firm D call. This CDR3 spans 14 amino acids. V lost 5 bases and J 5 bases, leaving 15 bases between the germline ends. CDR1 is SEHNR and CDR2 is FQNEAQ in the germline V gene (reference sequence). CDR3 region: CASSPHSGGTEAFF. The CDR3 nucleotides are TGTGCCAGCAGCCCTCACAGCGGTGGGACTGAAGCTTTCTTT.

V usage is TRBV7-9 and J usage is TRBJ2-5, with TRBD1 identical over 7 bases. The V and J ends lost 3 bases and 2 bases, in that order; junction bases with no gene match: 3. CDR1 is SEHNR and CDR2 is FQNEAQ in the germline V gene (reference sequence). The length of the CDR3 is 14 residues. Here the CDR3 DNA reads TGTGCCAGCAGCTTCCTGACAGGGCAAGAGACCCAGTACTTC. Amino acids: CASSFLTGQETQYF.

The V and J genes are TRBV29-1 and TRBJ1-2; 10 bases are a match to TRBD1. V dropped 7 bases and J dropped 7; count of bases not matched to a gene: 9. Per germline, CDR1 SQVTM and CDR2 ANQGSEA. This CDR3 has 13 amino acids. DNA of the CDR3: TGCAGCGGAGGGCGACAGGGGGCTGCTGGCTACACCTTC. Its translation is CSGGRQGAAGYTF.

The chain recombines TRBV6-5 with TRBJ2-5; TRBD2 is a possible D gene (5 bases). The germline CDR1 and CDR2 sequences are MNHEY and SVGAGI. The CDR3 spans 16 residues. V shed 2 bases and J shed 4 bases, with 17 bases lying between them. The CDR3 nucleotides read TGTGCCAGCAGTTACGCCAAGGGAGCAGGTGGAGAGACCCAGTACTTC. It codes for CASSYAKGAGGETQYF.

V usage is TRBV7-9 and J usage is TRBJ2-3; tentatively, D is TRBD1 (6 bases). The CDR3 totals 16 residues. Germline values: CDR1 SEHNR, CDR2 FQNEAQ (reference sequence). The germline V and J ends were trimmed by 1 base and 4 bases, with 15 bases remaining between them. CDR3 amino acids: CASSLVGALGADTQYF. As DNA, the CDR3 is TGTGCCAGCAGCTTAGTGGGGGCGCTGGGAGCAGATACGCAGTATTTT.

A note on this clone: A much more abundant neighbour one base away suggests this may be a read error. The chain employs TRBV5-5 and TRBJ2-3; 7 bases align to TRBD2. The CDR3 has 13 residues. Germline trimming cut 4 bases from V and 1 base from J; bases unmatched to any gene: 0. Per the germline V gene, CDR1 is SGHKS and CDR2 is YYEKEE (reference sequence). CDR3: CASSAGGTDTQYF. The CDR3 DNA reads TGTGCCAGCAGCGCGGGGGGCACAGATACGCAGTATTTT.

This clone occurred once. The CDR3 coding sequence is TGCGCCAGCAGCTTGAGTCTAGGGGACACCGGGGAGCTGTTTTTT. Its translation is CASSLSLGDTGELFF. The chain links TRBV5-1 to TRBJ2-2, with a weak D call TRBD1 (5 bases). Between the trimmed V and J ends, which lost 1 base and 3 bases, there was a span of 10 bases. Germline assignment: CDR1 SGHRS and CDR2 YFSETQ. The CDR3 has 15 amino acids.

The V call is TRBV29-1, the J call TRBJ2-5; TRBD2 matches at 7 bases. This CDR3 region has 13 residues. The V and J ends lost 1 base and 4 bases, in that order; junction bases with no gene match: 3. Per germline, CDR1 SQVTM and CDR2 ANQGSEA. The CDR3, as DNA: TGCAGCGTTGAAGTGGGGGGGGGAGAGACCCAGTACTTC. It yields the protein CSVEVGGGETQYF.

A few counts support this clone. The chain uses TRBV4-3 and TRBJ2-3; TRBD2 might be the D (6 bases). V lost 4 bases and J 9 bases, leaving 14 bases between the germline ends. The length of the CDR3 is 13 residues. CDR1 is LGHNA and CDR2 is YSLEER in the germline V gene. CDR3 region: CASSPEPRGTQYF. The CDR3 coding sequence is TGCGCCAGCAGCCCTGAACCTCGGGGGACGCAGTATTTT.

This chain links TRBV9 with TRBJ2-3; D possibly matches TRBD1 or TRBD2 (5 bases each). V was shortened by 0 bases and J by 6 bases, with 14 bases between the two germline ends. The CDR3 consists of 15 residues. Germline CDR1 and CDR2: SGDLS and YYNGEE. Here the CDR3 DNA reads TGTGCCAGCAGCGTAGGAGGGGCATCCTGGGATACGCAGTATTTT. Amino acid sequence: CASSVGGASWDTQYF.

The rearrangement joins TRBV4-3 to TRBJ2-1; TRBD2 might be the D (5 bases). The V gene lost 1 base and the J gene lost 0 bases, with 10 bases spanning the gap. The germline CDR1 and CDR2 sequences are LGHNA and YSLEER. There are 16 residues in the CDR3. In nucleotides, the CDR3 is TGCGCCAGCAGCCAAGTTGGCGGAGGCTCCTACAATGAGCAGTTCTTC. Amino acids: CASSQVGGGSYNEQFF.

The chain carries TRBV6-5 and TRBJ2-7; 7 bases match TRBD1. The germline CDR1 and CDR2 sequences are MNHEY and SVGAGI. Losses at the gene ends were 6 bases for V and 3 bases for J; bases not matched to a gene: 8. The CDR3 is 14 residues long. The CDR3 sequence: CASRGGPRDYEQYF. For the CDR3, the DNA is TGTGCCAGCAGAGGGGGCCCGAGGGACTACGAGCAGTACTTC.

V is TRBV5-1 and J is TRBJ1-5; D is undetermined. CDR3 length: 14 amino acids. Trimming removed 0 bases from V and 6 bases from J, with 10 bases in between. Germline loops: CDR1 SGHRS, CDR2 YFSETQ. The CDR3 sequence: CASSLESPLQPQHF. The CDR3 DNA sequence: TGCGCCAGCAGCTTGGAATCGCCGCTTCAGCCCCAGCATTTT.

The rearrangement joins TRBV6-6 to TRBJ1-5; TRBD1 agrees at 7 bases. Germline trimming cut 6 bases from V and 6 bases from J; bases unmatched to any gene: 8. The CDR3 spans 14 residues. Germline CDR1 MNHNY, CDR2 SVGAGI (reference sequence). CDR3 sequence reads: CASRPGQDSQPQHF. The CDR3 nucleotides read TGTGCCAGCAGACCCGGACAGGATAGTCAGCCCCAGCATTTT.

The J gene is TRBJ2-1, the V gene TRBV5-6, with TRBD1 matching over 8 bases. CDR1 SGHDT and CDR2 YYEEEE come from the germline V gene. After removal of 4 bases from V and 6 bases from J, the junction contained 3 bases not matched to a gene. CDR3 length equals 13 residues. In DNA, the CDR3 is TGTGCCAGCAGCAAAGACAGGGGCAATGAGCAGTTCTTC. It is translated as CASSKDRGNEQFF.

In this sample, this clone turned up once. The J gene is TRBJ2-1, the V gene TRBV7-8, with TRBD2 matching over 15 bases. Trimming took 5 bases from V and 0 from J; bases not matched to a gene: 2. The CDR3 runs to 17 residues. The germline CDR1 and CDR2 sequences are SGHVS and FQNEAQ. The CDR3 sequence is CASSRGLAGGSYNEQFF. Written as DNA, the CDR3 is TGTGCCAGCAGCCGGGGACTAGCGGGGGGCTCCTACAATGAGCAGTTCTTC.

The V gene is TRBV4-3, the J gene TRBJ2-1; unclear D gene. Per the germline V gene, CDR1 is LGHNA and CDR2 is YSLEER. This CDR3 contains 16 residues. V gave up 3 bases and J gave up 1 base, with 13 bases separating them. The DNA for the CDR3 is TGCGCCAGCAGCCAGGGCTTCCTCAGGTCCTACAATGAGCAGTTCTTC. Amino acid sequence: CASSQGFLRSYNEQFF.

This clone was seen a single time. The chain is built from TRBV2 and TRBJ2-7; D may be TRBD1 or TRBD2 (5 bases each). Between the trimmed V and J ends, which lost 6 bases and 0 bases, there was a span of 12 bases. CDR3 size: 14 residues. Germline V gene data show CDR1 as SNHLY and CDR2 as FYNNEI. CDR3 DNA sequence: TGTGCCAGCAGAGCAACCGGGGCCTCCTACGAGCAGTACTTC. It is translated as CASRATGASYEQYF.

The V call is TRBV7-2, the J call TRBJ2-7, with TRBD2 matching 12 bases. The CDR3 extends over 15 amino acids. The V gene's germline CDR1 is SGHTA and CDR2 FQGNSA. V shed 4 bases, J shed 6 bases, and the junction held 7 bases outside the gene matches. The CDR3 bases are TGTGCCAGCAGCTCGACTAGCGGGAGTATGGGCGAGCAGTACTTC. Its translation is CASSSTSGSMGEQYF. The full variable domain, with the rest looked up from reference TRBV7-2 and TRBJ2-7, is GAGVSQSPSNKVTEKGKDVELRCDPISGHTALYWYRQSLGQGLEFLIYFQGNSAPDKSGLPSDRFSAERTGGSVSTLTIQRTQQEDSAVYLCASSSTSGSMGEQYFGPGTRLTVT.

This chain connects TRBV16 to TRBJ2-5; D is uncertain. The J call is uncertain, as TRBJ2-7 better fits the DNA end. From germline, CDR1 is KGHSY and CDR2 FQNENV. The CDR3 runs 11 residues. The CDR3: CASSPSYEQYF. DNA of the CDR3: TGTGCCAGCAGCCCTTCCTACGAGCAGTACTTC.